This T cell receptor beta chain was sequenced in a study of patients and donors after allogeneic stem cell transplantation (TCRdb year 2020). The library came from RT-PCR. Instrument used: NextSeq 550. TCRdb reprocessing: public reads trimmed at Q25 with fastp, clones called with MiXCR, in-frame beta chains kept. Every distinct CDR3 protein forms one entry, paired with its most common genes and DNA. For this sample there are about a million distinct CDR3 sequences; about a sixth appear just once. Jointly, the top ten make up 6% of the sample. From the cysteine through the phenylalanine, the CDR3 covers 13 amino acids. The entry retains the CDR3 DNA only, 39 bases that are in frame from base 1. V drops 0 bases and J drops 5 bases, leaving 8 bases in between. This clonotype was picked up a small number of times. Its antigen remains undetermined. No base qualities exist here, and no much larger clone lies one base off it.

The sequenced sample was blood, either unsorted or a sorted T cell fraction (not recorded which). The chain employs TRBV12-3 or TRBV12-4 and TRBJ2-7; a tentative D match to TRBD1 spans 5 bases. The sequence came from a human donor who was either an allogeneic HSCT recipient or a stem cell or donor lymphocyte infusion donor (not recorded which). It is not recorded whose cells these are; they may come from a transplant donor. In nucleotide form, the sequence is TGTGCCAGCAGTTTAGCCCCCAGGGACGAGCAGTACTTC. This encodes CASSLAPRDEQYF.